This T cell receptor (beta chain) was found in a study of vaccination and CD4 T cells after COVID-19. Study-level background: A CEFX pool, an HIV-1 Nef pool, or else no peptide went into the control cultures.

Treatment: roughly 11-day PBMC culture with coronavirus spike peptide pools or control peptides (ViraFEST assay). Both day 3 and day 7 involved replacing half of the medium with fresh IL-2 medium. With the Oncomine TCR Beta short-read assay, DNA from cultured CD4+ T cells was sequenced. TCRdb itself ran the PCR reads through MiXCR, one entry per CDR3 protein. The sample has some 18,000 distinct CDR3 sequences, approximately 78% seen once. As concerns this clonotype: The antigen is not known.

Sequencing used CD4+ T cells from blood, cultured in vitro, obtained after SARS-CoV-2 vaccination. The source is a human donor who received a COVID-19 vaccine.

The CDR3 DNA follows: TGTGCCAGCAGCCCTAACCAAGAGACCCAGTACTTC. Its protein is CASSPNQETQYF. This chain uses TRBV7-6 with TRBJ2-5; D is ambiguous. CDR1 is SGHVS, CDR2 FNYEAQ, per germline. V was clipped by 5 bases and J by 0 bases, with 4 bases between them. This CDR3 is 12 amino acids long.